The 14 T cell receptor beta chains listed next were all sequenced from one sample in a study of cytomegalovirus exposure and HLA in healthy donors. TCRdb keeps only in-frame clones here, not all; method: immunoSEQ multiplex PCR. The sample holds 95,000 to 150,000 clones, 85% to 90% seen once. Sequenced input: PBMCs. The receptors derive from a woman between 18 and 29 years old in good health and CMV-seronegative.

This clone came up once. J is TRBJ2-3 and V is TRBV28; maybe TRBD2 (6 bases). V lost 8 bases and J lost 2, with 14 bases in between. Germline values: CDR1 MDHEN, CDR2 SYDVKM. This CDR3 is built from 14 residues. CDR3 DNA: TGTGCCAGCTGTCTAGGGACTGTCACAGATACGCAGTATTTT. It encodes CASCLGTVTDTQYF.

The chain links TRBV14 to TRBJ1-2; D unresolved. Trimming shortened V by 0 bases and J by 4 bases, and 15 bases separated the two germline ends. This CDR3 contains 16 residues. The germline V gene has CDR1 SGHDN and CDR2 FVKESK. The CDR3 nucleotides read TGTGCCAGCAGCCAAGATCATGGTATTCGGGTCTATGGCTACACCTTC. The encoded protein is CASSQDHGIRVYGYTF.

The V gene is TRBV5-4, the J gene TRBJ1-2; 8 positions match TRBD1. The junction had 7 bases not matched to a gene; V was cut back by 4 bases and J by 8 bases. CDR1 SGHNT and CDR2 YYREEE come from the germline V gene (reference sequence). CDR3 length: 13 residues. As DNA, the CDR3 is TGTGCCAGCAGCCCCCTCCCAGGGGGCGGCTACACCTTC. This translates into CASSPLPGGGYTF.

In DNA form, the CDR3 reads TGTGCCACCAGCACCGCTTGGACCGGGATATCATACTCTGGGGCCAACGTCCTGACTTTC. Translated, it gives CATSTAWTGISYSGANVLTF. The J gene is TRBJ2-6, the V gene TRBV15, with a possible D match to TRBD2 (5 bases). V lost 4 bases, J lost 0 bases, and 22 bases lay in between. Germline values: CDR1 LNHNV, CDR2 YYDKDF (reference sequence). There are 20 residues in the CDR3. Full variable domain (rest looked up from reference TRBV15 and TRBJ2-6): DAMVIQNPRYQVTQFGKPVTLSCSQTLNHNVMYWYQQKSSQAPKLLFHYYDKDFNNEADTPDNFQSRRPNTSFCFLDIRSPGLGDTAMYLCATSTAWTGISYSGANVLTFGAGSRLTVL.

The V and J genes are TRBV11-1 and TRBJ2-5, with 8 bases aligning to TRBD2. This CDR3 region has 15 residues. The V gene end was trimmed by 5 bases and the J gene end by 3 bases; junction bases not matched to a gene: 8. CDR1 is SGHAT and CDR2 is FQDESV in the germline V gene (reference sequence). The CDR3 protein is CASSPVAGIKETQYF. The CDR3 coding sequence is TGTGCCAGCAGCCCAGTAGCGGGAATTAAAGAGACCCAGTACTTC. Full variable domain (outside the CDR3, taken from reference TRBV11-1 and TRBJ2-5): EAEVAQSPRYKITEKSQAVAFWCDPISGHATLYWYRQILGQGPELLVQFQDESVVDDSQLPKDRFSAERLKGVDSTLKIQPAELGDSAMYLCASSPVAGIKETQYFGPGTRLLVL.

The gene calls are TRBV11-2 and TRBJ2-7, with 7 nucleotides matching TRBD1. The germline gives CDR1 SGHAT, CDR2 FQNNGV. The CDR3 contains 14 residues. Unmatched junction bases numbered 1, after V lost 1 base and J lost 1 base. For the CDR3, the DNA is TGTGCCAGCAGCTTAGGGACAGGATCCTACGAGCAGTACTTC. It is translated as CASSLGTGSYEQYF.

This chain connects TRBV27 to TRBJ2-1, with a weak D call TRBD1 (6 bases). Germline V CDR1 and CDR2: MNHEY, SMNVEV (reference sequence). V lost 5 bases and J 4 bases, leaving 15 bases between the germline ends. CDR3 length: 15 amino acids. The CDR3 DNA reads as TGTGCCAGCAGTCCTTTGGGGGCAGGATACAATGAGCAGTTCTTC. Its protein product is CASSPLGAGYNEQFF.

This chain uses TRBV28 with TRBJ2-7, with 7 bases lining up with TRBD1. Germline V gene data show CDR1 as MDHEN and CDR2 as SYDVKM. V trimming: 4 bases; J trimming: 4 bases; junction bases outside the gene matches: 19. This CDR3 region has 18 residues. The CDR3 reads CASSYYEPKDRMGYEQYF. The CDR3 bases are TGTGCCAGCAGTTACTACGAACCTAAGGACAGGATGGGTTACGAGCAGTACTTC.

The chain recombines TRBV2 with TRBJ2-1; D unresolved. There are 15 residues in the CDR3. V dropped 7 bases and J dropped 4 bases, with 17 bases sitting between them. Germline V gene lookup returns CDR1 SNHLY and CDR2 FYNNEI. This chain's CDR3 is CASIPTDTPYNEQFF. DNA for the CDR3: TGTGCCAGCATTCCCACCGACACGCCTTACAATGAGCAGTTCTTC.

This clone was counted a few times. V and J are TRBV2 and TRBJ1-2; TRBD1 might be the D (6 bases). Germline CDR1 is SNHLY and CDR2 is FYNNEI. This CDR3 contains 15 residues. V was clipped by 5 bases and J by 4 bases, with 17 bases between them. In DNA, the CDR3 is TGTGCCAGCAGTCTCCGGCGGGGAGGGGGCTATGGCTACACCTTC. It yields the protein CASSLRRGGGYGYTF.

The gene calls are TRBV28 and TRBJ2-2; 9 positions match TRBD1. The CDR3 has 17 residues. Germline CDR1 reads MDHEN; CDR2 reads SYDVKM. V shed 3 bases and J 3 bases; nucleotides not matched to a gene: 8. The CDR3 protein is CASSFGAGQGYTGELFF. In DNA, the CDR3 is TGTGCCAGCAGTTTTGGGGCGGGACAGGGTTACACCGGGGAGCTGTTTTTT.

This clone has only a few counts. The V and J genes are TRBV5-1 and TRBJ2-7; D may be TRBD2 (5 bases). Germline-derived CDR1 and CDR2 are SGHRS and YFSETQ. The germline V and J ends were trimmed by 4 bases and 1 base, with 9 bases remaining between them. The CDR3 consists of 13 residues. CDR3 nucleotides: TGCGCCAGCAGCCCGACGGGGTCCTACGAGCAGTACTTC. Translated, it gives CASSPTGSYEQYF. The complete variable domain, with remaining parts taken from reference TRBV5-1 and TRBJ2-7, reads KAGVTQTPRYLIKTRGQQVTLSCSPISGHRSVSWYQQTPGQGLQFLFEYFSETQRNKGNFPGRFSGRQFSNSRSEMNVSTLELGDSALYLCASSPTGSYEQYFGPGTRLTVT.

This chain links TRBV4-1 with TRBJ1-2; no reliable D call. Deletions cut 4 bases from V and 5 bases from J, with 11 bases between. Per germline, CDR1 MGHRA and CDR2 YSYEKL. The CDR3 contains 13 residues. The CDR3 DNA reads as TGCGCCAGCAGCCCTGACGGGGATTATGGCTACACCTTC. Its protein is CASSPDGDYGYTF.

The rearrangement uses TRBV27 and TRBJ2-7, with 8 bases identical to TRBD1. The CDR3 has 14 residues. V trimming: 8 bases; J trimming: 1 base; junction bases outside the gene matches: 7. Germline V gene lookup returns CDR1 MNHEY and CDR2 SMNVEV (reference sequence). The CDR3 spells CASAHRGTSYEQYF. The CDR3 nucleotides are TGTGCCAGCGCCCACAGGGGGACGTCCTACGAGCAGTACTTC.